The 20 T cell receptor beta chains below come from one sample, sequenced in a study of T cells in Graves' hyperthyroidism and ophthalmopathy. TCR beta CDR3 sequences were amplified from RNA transcripts. The HTBI primer set drove a first-round RT-PCR of the TCR CDR3. TCRdb fed the multiplex PCR reads into MiXCR, producing one record per CDR3 protein. In the table there are fewer than 650,000 distinct CDR3 sequences, approximately 15% of which are singletons. The specimen was blood. The receptors were gathered from a woman in her thirties or forties with Graves' ophthalmopathy.

The chain recombines TRBV7-2 with TRBJ2-3, with a possible D match to TRBD2 (6 bases). This CDR3 comprises 14 residues. The V gene's germline CDR1 is SGHTA and CDR2 FQGNSA. Trimming cost V 5 bases and J 8 bases, with 17 bases left between them. The CDR3 region is CASSHDRESGTQYF. The CDR3 DNA reads as TGTGCCAGCAGCCACGACCGGGAGTCGGGTACGCAGTATTTT. Full variable domain (outside the CDR3, taken from reference TRBV7-2 and TRBJ2-3): GAGVSQSPSNKVTEKGKDVELRCDPISGHTALYWYRQSLGQGLEFLIYFQGNSAPDKSGLPSDRFSAERTGGSVSTLTIQRTQQEDSAVYLCASSHDRESGTQYFGPGTRLTVL.

This clonotype was counted many times. Here the CDR3 reads CASSLSGVRDNSYEQYF. CDR3 DNA: TGCGCCAGCAGCCTCTCTGGTGTGCGGGACAACTCCTACGAGCAGTACTTC. V is TRBV5-1 and J is TRBJ2-7, with D perhaps matching TRBD1 or TRBD2 (6 bases each). The length of the CDR3 is 17 residues. Trimming pared 4 bases from V and 0 bases from J, leaving 20 bases between. Germline assignment: CDR1 SGHRS and CDR2 YFSETQ.

There are a few counts of this clonotype. The genes are TRBV6-2 or TRBV6-3 and TRBJ2-7; the match to TRBD1 covers 9 bases. CDR3 length equals 18 residues. Per the germline V gene, CDR1 is MNHEY and CDR2 is SVGEGT. V shed 5 bases, J shed 1 base, and the junction held 15 bases outside the gene matches. CDR3 coding DNA: TGTGCCAGCAGTAGCGGGACAGGGCTTCCGAATTGGTCCTACGAGCAGTACTTC. The encoded protein is CASSSGTGLPNWSYEQYF.

This clonotype was counted many times. This chain uses TRBV13 with TRBJ1-1; the match to TRBD1 covers 7 bases. V was pared by 2 bases and J by 6 bases, with 3 bases of the junction left unmatched. This CDR3 region has 13 residues. CDR1 and CDR2 (germline): PRHDT, FYEKMQ (reference sequence). CDR3 amino acids: CASSLRDSPEAFF. For the CDR3, the DNA is TGTGCCAGCAGCTTACGGGACAGCCCTGAAGCTTTCTTT.

This clonotype was recorded a few times. The chain joins TRBV3-1 to TRBJ2-7; maybe TRBD1 (5 bases). The CDR3 is made up of 13 amino acids. Germline V gives CDR1 LGHDT, CDR2 YNNKEL (reference sequence). Between the trimmed V and J ends, which lost 5 bases and 3 bases, there was a span of 11 bases. CDR3 DNA sequence: TGTGCCAGCAGCGGGGCAGATTACTACGAGCAGTACTTC. Translated, it gives CASSGADYYEQYF.

This clonotype was seen at least ten times. The chain recombines TRBV6-2 or TRBV6-3 with TRBJ2-7, with 7 positions matching TRBD1. The length of the CDR3 is 15 residues. Germline-derived CDR1 and CDR2 are MNHEY and SVGEGT. With V trimmed by 7 bases and J by 2 bases, 11 bases remained unmatched. This chain's CDR3 is CASKVATTGTYEQYF. Here the CDR3 DNA reads TGTGCCAGCAAGGTAGCGACGACAGGGACCTACGAGCAGTACTTC.

This clonotype was detected many times. The chain is built from TRBV28 and TRBJ1-1; D might be TRBD1 (6 bases). This CDR3 has 14 residues. Looked up from germline, CDR1 is MDHEN and CDR2 is SYDVKM. Trimming stripped 7 bases from V and 6 bases from J, with 18 bases between. The CDR3 sequence: CASTLLQGVSEAFF. CDR3 sequence (DNA): TGTGCCAGCACCCTGTTACAGGGAGTGTCTGAAGCTTTCTTT.

This clonotype was counted many times. The CDR3 DNA reads as TGCGCCAGCAGCCCCCGGGACAGATTCGTCGGCTACACCTTC. Translated, it gives CASSPRDRFVGYTF. The chain links TRBV5-1 to TRBJ1-2; TRBD1 matches 7 bases. This CDR3 has 14 residues. Germline V lookup: CDR1 SGHRS, CDR2 YFSETQ. J gave up 8 bases and V 4 bases, and 11 bases lay outside the gene matches. The full variable domain, its missing parts supplied by reference TRBV5-1 and TRBJ1-2, is KAGVTQTPRYLIKTRGQQVTLSCSPISGHRSVSWYQQTPGQGLQFLFEYFSETQRNKGNFPGRFSGRQFSNSRSEMNVSTLELGDSALYLCASSPRDRFVGYTFGSGTRLTVV.

This clonotype was detected ten times or more. The chain couples TRBV7-2 to TRBJ1-1; D uncertain. The CDR3 spans 15 residues. Trimming took 1 base from V and 2 from J, leaving 11 bases between them. Germline V gives CDR1 SGHTA, CDR2 FQGNSA. The CDR3 spells CASSLGPGRNTEAFF. CDR3 sequence (DNA): TGTGCCAGCAGCTTAGGGCCGGGGAGAAACACTGAAGCTTTCTTT.

The chain is built from TRBV7-9 and TRBJ2-3; D is unclear. The CDR3 has 13 amino acids. Trimming removed 3 bases at V and 3 bases at J, with 7 bases between. Germline CDR1 SEHNR, CDR2 FQNEAQ (reference sequence). The CDR3 sequence: CASSFGVTDTQYF. For the CDR3, the DNA is TGTGCCAGCAGCTTCGGTGTGACAGATACGCAGTATTTT.

This chain links TRBV6-1 with TRBJ2-7; 9 bases map to TRBD1. The CDR3 has 14 amino acids. With 6 bases clipped from V and 5 bases from J, the junction kept 8 bases outside the gene matches. Germline CDR1 and CDR2: MNHNS and SASEGT. The CDR3 DNA follows: TGTGCCAGCAGCAGGACAGGGGTTCGAGACGAGCAGTACTTC. Protein: CASSRTGVRDEQYF.

CDR3 residues: CASSLRTSGGFQETQYF. The CDR3 DNA is TGTGCCAGCAGCTTGAGGACTAGCGGGGGTTTCCAAGAGACCCAGTACTTC. This rearrangement joins TRBV7-6 to TRBJ2-5; 13 bases match TRBD2. This CDR3 comprises 17 residues. From germline, CDR1 is SGHVS and CDR2 FNYEAQ. Trimming took 3 bases from V and 1 from J; bases not matched to a gene: 5.

The sample holds many counts of this clonotype. The genes are TRBV10-2 and TRBJ1-1, with D hard to call. Germline V CDR1 and CDR2: WSHSY, SAAADI. The CDR3 consists of 14 residues. Trimming shortened V by 6 bases and J by 4 bases, and 15 bases separated the two germline ends. CDR3 coding DNA: TGCGCCAGCAGGGACGGGGATTTAGGCACTGAAGCTTTCTTT. It is translated as CASRDGDLGTEAFF.

V and J are TRBV6-2 or TRBV6-3 and TRBJ2-2; D ambiguous. The V end lost 2 bases, the J end lost 4 bases, and 8 bases lay between the germline ends. The CDR3 extends over 14 amino acids. Per germline, CDR1 MNHEY and CDR2 SVGEGT. The CDR3: CASSYMVTTGELFF. The CDR3, as DNA: TGTGCCAGCAGTTACATGGTGACCACCGGGGAGCTGTTTTTT.

This chain uses TRBV11-2 with TRBJ2-5, with 14 positions matching TRBD2. In germline, CDR1 is SGHAT, CDR2 FQNNGV. The CDR3 loop spans 17 amino acids. Trimming cost V 2 bases and J 5 bases; bases outside gene matches: 7. CDR3 protein: CASSLQGLAGVRETQYF. For the CDR3, the DNA is TGTGCCAGCAGCTTACAGGGACTAGCGGGAGTCCGGGAGACCCAGTACTTC.

This clonotype was seen ten or more times. This CDR3 fails to terminate in the conserved phenylalanine or tryptophan, so it likely reflects a read error. This chain joins TRBV6-2 or TRBV6-3 and TRBJ2-1; 9 bases are shared with TRBD2. Per germline, CDR1 MNHEY and CDR2 SVGEGT. V trimming: 6 bases; J trimming: 6 bases; junction bases outside the gene matches: 9. The CDR3 is 15 residues long. The CDR3: CASSHSGRGSNEQFL. The CDR3, as DNA: TGTGCCAGCAGCCATAGCGGGAGAGGGAGCAATGAGCAGTTCCTC.

There are many counts of this clonotype. DNA for the CDR3: TGTGCCAGCAGCTGGGACCCAAATCAGCCCCAGCATTTT. It yields the protein CASSWDPNQPQHF. The genes are TRBV6-2 or TRBV6-3 and TRBJ1-5; D possibly corresponds to TRBD1 (5 bases). Trimming removed 6 bases at V and 4 bases at J, with 10 bases between. Germline values: CDR1 MNHEY, CDR2 SVGEGT. The CDR3 is made up of 13 amino acids.

This clonotype has a count of ten or more. The J gene is TRBJ2-5, the V gene TRBV18; no clear D. Germline loops: CDR1 KGHSH, CDR2 LQKENI. The V end was cut by 3 bases, the J end by 3 bases, with 8 bases between. CDR3 size: 13 residues. CDR3 protein: CASSPTPEETQYF. CDR3 DNA: TGTGCCAGCTCACCGACACCCGAAGAGACCCAGTACTTC.

The rearrangement uses TRBV20-1 and TRBJ2-5; D is perhaps TRBD1 (6 bases). Trimming took off 1 base at V and 1 base at J, with 13 bases between the two ends. The germline V gene has CDR1 DFQATT and CDR2 SNEGSKA (reference sequence). The CDR3 consists of 15 residues. CDR3 sequence: CSARVGGWAQETQYF. CDR3 DNA: TGCAGTGCTAGAGTAGGGGGATGGGCCCAAGAGACCCAGTACTTC.

This clonotype was seen ten or more times. The V gene is TRBV29-1, the J gene TRBJ2-7, with 7 bases matching TRBD1. V gave up 5 bases and J gave up 0 bases; unmatched junction bases: 4. The germline V gene encodes CDR1 SQVTM and CDR2 ANQGSEA. The CDR3 length is 13 residues. The CDR3 region has the DNA TGCAGCGTTAAGACAGGGACCTCCTACGAGCAGTACTTC. Translating gives CSVKTGTSYEQYF.